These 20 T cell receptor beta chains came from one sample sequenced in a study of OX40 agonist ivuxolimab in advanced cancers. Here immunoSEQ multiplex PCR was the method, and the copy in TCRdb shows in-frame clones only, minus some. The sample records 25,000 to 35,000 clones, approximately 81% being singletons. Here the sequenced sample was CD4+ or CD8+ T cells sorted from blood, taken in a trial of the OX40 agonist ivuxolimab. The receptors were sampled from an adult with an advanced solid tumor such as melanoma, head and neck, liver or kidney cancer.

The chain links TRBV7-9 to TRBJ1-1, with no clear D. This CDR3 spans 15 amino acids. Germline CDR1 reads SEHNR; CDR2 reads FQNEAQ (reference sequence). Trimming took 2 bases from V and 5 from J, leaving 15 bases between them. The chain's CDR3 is CASSLFAVGETEAFF. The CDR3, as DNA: TGTGCCAGCAGCTTATTTGCAGTCGGAGAGACTGAAGCTTTCTTT. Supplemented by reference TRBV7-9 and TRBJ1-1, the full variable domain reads DTGVSQNPRHKITKRGQNVTFRCDPISEHNRLYWYRQTLGQGPEFLTYFQNEAQLEKSRLLSDRFSAERPKGSFSTLEIQRTEQGDSAMYLCASSLFAVGETEAFFGQGTRLTVV.

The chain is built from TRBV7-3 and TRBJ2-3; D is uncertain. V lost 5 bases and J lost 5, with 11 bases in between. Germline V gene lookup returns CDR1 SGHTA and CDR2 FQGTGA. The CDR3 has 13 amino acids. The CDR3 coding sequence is TGTGCCAGCAGCCCTGATTCCGGAGATACGCAGTATTTT. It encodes CASSPDSGDTQYF.

The CDR3 DNA sequence: TGCGCCAGCAGCTTGGACAGGGGGGTAGGCAAAAACATTCAGTACTTC. Amino acid sequence: CASSLDRGVGKNIQYF. This chain connects TRBV5-1 to TRBJ2-4; 8 bases are a match to TRBD1. This CDR3 has 16 residues. Germline CDR1 is SGHRS and CDR2 is YFSETQ. Trimming at V came to 0 bases and at J to 3 bases, leaving 5 bases not matched to a gene.

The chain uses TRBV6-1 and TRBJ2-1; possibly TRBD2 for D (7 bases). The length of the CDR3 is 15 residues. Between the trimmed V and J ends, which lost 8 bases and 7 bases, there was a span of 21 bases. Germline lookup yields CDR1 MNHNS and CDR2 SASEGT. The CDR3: CASPEGWGGENEQFF. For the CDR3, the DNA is TGTGCCAGCCCCGAAGGGTGGGGGGGCGAAAATGAGCAGTTCTTC.

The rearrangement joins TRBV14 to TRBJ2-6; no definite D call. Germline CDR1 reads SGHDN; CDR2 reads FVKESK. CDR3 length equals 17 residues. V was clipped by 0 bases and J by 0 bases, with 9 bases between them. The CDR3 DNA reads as TGTGCCAGCAGCCAAGACCAGGCGATCTCTGGGGCCAACGTCCTGACTTTC. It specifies CASSQDQAISGANVLTF.

The CDR3 region is CASSFLTGGEEQYF. The CDR3, as DNA: TGTGCCAGCAGTTTCTTGACAGGGGGGGAAGAGCAGTACTTC. This chain links TRBV6-1 with TRBJ2-7, with 9 bases matching TRBD1. CDR1 is MNHNS and CDR2 is SASEGT in the germline V gene. V gave up 5 bases and J gave up 7 bases; unmatched junction bases: 9. The CDR3 has 14 amino acids.

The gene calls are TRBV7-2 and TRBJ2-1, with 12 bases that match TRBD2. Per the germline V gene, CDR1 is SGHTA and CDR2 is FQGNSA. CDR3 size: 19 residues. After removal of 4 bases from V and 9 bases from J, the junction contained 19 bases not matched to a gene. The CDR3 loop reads CASSSRVAGLAGERSEQFF. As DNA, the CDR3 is TGTGCCAGCAGCTCCCGCGTGGCGGGACTAGCGGGTGAGAGGAGTGAGCAGTTCTTC.

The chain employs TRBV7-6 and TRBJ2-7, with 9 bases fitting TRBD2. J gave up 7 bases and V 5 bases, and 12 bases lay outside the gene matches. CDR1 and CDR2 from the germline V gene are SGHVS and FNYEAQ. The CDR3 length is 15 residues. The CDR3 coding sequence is TGTGCCAGCAGCACCGGGGCGGGAGGGCCGGAAGAGCAGTACTTC. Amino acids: CASSTGAGGPEEQYF.

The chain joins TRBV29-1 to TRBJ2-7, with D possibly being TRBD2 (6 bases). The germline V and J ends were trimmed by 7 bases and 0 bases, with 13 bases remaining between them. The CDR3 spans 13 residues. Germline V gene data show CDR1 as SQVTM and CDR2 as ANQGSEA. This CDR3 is CSALSGRSYEQYF. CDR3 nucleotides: TGCAGCGCTCTTAGCGGACGCTCCTACGAGCAGTACTTC.

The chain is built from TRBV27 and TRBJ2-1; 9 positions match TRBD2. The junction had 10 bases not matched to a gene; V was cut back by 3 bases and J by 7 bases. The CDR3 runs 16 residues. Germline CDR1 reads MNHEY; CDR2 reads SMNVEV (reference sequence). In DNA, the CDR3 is TGTGCCAGCAGTTTGGGGGGGCGGGAGGGCATAAATGAGCAGTTCTTC. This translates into CASSLGGREGINEQFF.

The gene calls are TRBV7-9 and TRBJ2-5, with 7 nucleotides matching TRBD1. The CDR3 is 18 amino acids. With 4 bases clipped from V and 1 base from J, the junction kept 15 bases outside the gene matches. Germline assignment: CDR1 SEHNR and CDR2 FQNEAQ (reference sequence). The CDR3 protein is CASSSNRDSRGPQETQYF. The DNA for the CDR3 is TGTGCCAGCAGCTCGAATAGGGACAGCCGAGGGCCCCAAGAGACCCAGTACTTC.

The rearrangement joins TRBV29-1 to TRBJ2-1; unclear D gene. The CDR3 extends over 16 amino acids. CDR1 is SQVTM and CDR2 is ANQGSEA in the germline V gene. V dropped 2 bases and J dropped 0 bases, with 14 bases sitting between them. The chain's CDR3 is CSVENPGRSSYNEQFF. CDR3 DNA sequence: TGCAGCGTTGAAAATCCGGGCCGTAGCTCCTACAATGAGCAGTTCTTC.

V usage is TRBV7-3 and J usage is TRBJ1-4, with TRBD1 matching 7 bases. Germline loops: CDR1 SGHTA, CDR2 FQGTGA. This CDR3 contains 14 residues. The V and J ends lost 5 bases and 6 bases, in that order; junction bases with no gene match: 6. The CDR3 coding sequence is TGTGCCAGCAGCCCGACAGGGACGGATGAAAAACTGTTTTTT. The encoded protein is CASSPTGTDEKLFF.

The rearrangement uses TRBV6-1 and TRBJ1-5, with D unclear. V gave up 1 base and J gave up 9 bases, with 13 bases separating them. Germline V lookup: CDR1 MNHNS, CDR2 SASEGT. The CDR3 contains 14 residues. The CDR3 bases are TGTGCCAGCAGTGAAGTGTACGGAGTAGCGCCCCAGCATTTT. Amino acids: CASSEVYGVAPQHF.

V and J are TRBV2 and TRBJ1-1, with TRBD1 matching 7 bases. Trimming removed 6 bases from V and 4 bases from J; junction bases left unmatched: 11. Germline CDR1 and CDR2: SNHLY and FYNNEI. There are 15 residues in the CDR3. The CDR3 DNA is TGTGCCAGCAGCTTCCTACAGGGGCTGAGCACTGAAGCTTTCTTT. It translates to CASSFLQGLSTEAFF.

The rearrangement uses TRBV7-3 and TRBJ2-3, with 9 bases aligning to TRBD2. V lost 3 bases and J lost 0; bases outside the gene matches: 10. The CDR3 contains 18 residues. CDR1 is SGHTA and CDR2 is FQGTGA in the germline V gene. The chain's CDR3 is CASSLGAGGYTSTDTQYF. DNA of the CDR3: TGTGCCAGCAGCTTGGGAGCGGGGGGCTACACTAGCACAGATACGCAGTATTTT. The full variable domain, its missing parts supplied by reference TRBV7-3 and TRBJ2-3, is GAGVSQTPSNKVTEKGKYVELRCDPISGHTALYWYRQSLGQGPEFLIYFQGTGAADDSGLPNDRFFAVRPEGSVSTLKIQRTERGDSAVYLCASSLGAGGYTSTDTQYFGPGTRLTVL.

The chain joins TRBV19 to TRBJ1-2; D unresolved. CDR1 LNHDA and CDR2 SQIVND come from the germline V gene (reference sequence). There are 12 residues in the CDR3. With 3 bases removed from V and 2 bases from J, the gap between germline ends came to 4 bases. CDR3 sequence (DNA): TGTGCCAGTAGTATGGCGAACTATGGCTACACCTTC. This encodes CASSMANYGYTF.

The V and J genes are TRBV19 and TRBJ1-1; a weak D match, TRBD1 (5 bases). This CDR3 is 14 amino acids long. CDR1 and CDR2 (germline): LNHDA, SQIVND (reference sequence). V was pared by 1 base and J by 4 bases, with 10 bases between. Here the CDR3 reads CASSIAAGGTEAFF. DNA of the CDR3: TGTGCCAGTAGTATAGCCGCGGGGGGCACTGAAGCTTTCTTT.

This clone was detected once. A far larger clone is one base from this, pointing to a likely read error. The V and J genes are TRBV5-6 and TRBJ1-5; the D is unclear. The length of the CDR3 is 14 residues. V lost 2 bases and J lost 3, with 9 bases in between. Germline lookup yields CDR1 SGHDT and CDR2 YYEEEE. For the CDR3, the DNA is TGTGCCAGCAGCTTAGACGGTTACAATCAGCCCCAGCATTTT. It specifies CASSLDGYNQPQHF.

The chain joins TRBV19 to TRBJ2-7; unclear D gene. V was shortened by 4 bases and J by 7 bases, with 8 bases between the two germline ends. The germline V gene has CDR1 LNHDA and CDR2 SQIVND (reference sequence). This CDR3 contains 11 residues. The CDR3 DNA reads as TGTGCCAGTAGTAGTGGCCTGGAGCAGTACTTC. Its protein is CASSSGLEQYF.